This T cell receptor (beta chain) was observed in a study of T cell responses to AZD1222 COVID-19 vaccine. Study results and limitations: Only a handful of AZD1222 recipients, six or seven in all, had baseline seropositivity.

The data were produced by immunoSEQ multiplex PCR, yet TCRdb's version contains in-frame clones alone and is incomplete. The sample gives 50,000 to 60,000 clones, around nine tenths of which show up once; approximately 14% is in the top ten. With regard to this clone: Its matching antigen is unknown.

The CDR3 spans 13 residues. Trimming removed 0 bases at V and 5 bases at J, with 8 bases between. Germline V CDR1 and CDR2: MNHEY, SMNVEV (reference sequence). The sequencing here drew on peripheral blood, taken on day 0 of AZD1222 vaccination. This clonotype originated in an adult in good health. This chain links TRBV27 with TRBJ2-7; no clear D. The DNA for the CDR3 is TGTGCCAGCAGTTTATCGGGCGCGGACGAGCAGTACTTC. It is translated as CASSLSGADEQYF.